A single sample is the source of the 31 T cell receptor beta chains below, sequenced in a study of T cell repertoires in cytomegalovirus infection. MiXCR, applied by TCRdb to the reads, yields one record per CDR3 protein. In the table there are around 630,000 distinct CDR3 sequences, approximately 25% of which are singletons. The sample was CD8+ T cells from PBMCs. The receptors derive from a human donor in good health (CMV status not recorded). Some clones in this sample may be carry-over from other donors' samples.

This clonotype appeared once. This may be a read error: a much more frequent sequence differs by one nucleotide. V is TRBV7-8 and J is TRBJ2-7; D gene ambiguous. In germline, CDR1 is SGHVS, CDR2 FQNEAQ. The CDR3 extends over 16 amino acids. The germline V and J ends were trimmed by 3 bases and 0 bases, with 15 bases remaining between them. This chain's CDR3 is CASSFGAGGRSYEQYF. DNA of the CDR3: TGTGCCAGCAGCTTTGGAGCCGGCGGCCGCTCCTACGAGCAGTACTTC.

Many counts were recorded for this clonotype. The gene calls are TRBV7-2 and TRBJ2-5; possibly TRBD2 for D (5 bases). Deletions cut 6 bases from V and 1 base from J, with 18 bases between. CDR1 SGHTA and CDR2 FQGNSA come from the germline V gene. The CDR3 spans 16 residues. The CDR3, as DNA: TGTGCCAGCAGTCACCGGACTTTCGGAATCCAAGAGACCCAGTACTTC. Residues: CASSHRTFGIQETQYF.

Here the CDR3 DNA reads TGTGCCAGTAGTGACGTCGGGGTCCCCTATGGCTACACCTTC. It yields the protein CASSDVGVPYGYTF. The chain employs TRBV19 and TRBJ1-2; D gene unclear. In germline, CDR1 is LNHDA, CDR2 SQIVND (reference sequence). V lost 5 bases and J 4 bases, leaving 14 bases between the germline ends. CDR3 size: 14 residues.

The chain combines TRBV6-2 or TRBV6-3 with TRBJ1-5, with D unclear. V lost 5 bases to trimming and J lost 1 base, with 9 bases between them. Germline CDR1 is MNHEY and CDR2 is SVGEGT. The CDR3 has 14 residues. The CDR3 region is CASSLPESNQPQHF. In nucleotides, the CDR3 is TGTGCCAGCAGTCTGCCAGAGAGCAATCAGCCCCAGCATTTT.

The V gene is TRBV4-1, the J gene TRBJ1-5; D is uncertain. V was trimmed by 0 bases and J by 0 bases, leaving 9 bases between them. CDR1 is MGHRA, CDR2 YSYEKL, per germline. This CDR3 contains 16 residues. The CDR3, as DNA: TGCGCCAGCAGCCAAGACAAAGGGTTTAGCAATCAGCCCCAGCATTTT. As protein: CASSQDKGFSNQPQHF.

This clonotype was counted ten times or more. The CDR3 spells CASSPGQGVFEQYV. The CDR3 coding sequence is TGTGCCAGCAGCCCAGGACAGGGGGTGTTCGAGCAGTACGTC. V usage is TRBV7-6 and J usage is TRBJ2-7; the match to TRBD1 covers 10 bases. Trimming cost V 5 bases and J 6 bases; bases outside gene matches: 7. There are 14 residues in the CDR3. Germline CDR1 and CDR2: SGHVS and FNYEAQ.

In its sample, this clonotype was seen many times. The V call is TRBV7-9, the J call TRBJ2-7; D may be TRBD2 (6 bases). Per germline, CDR1 SEHNR and CDR2 FQNEAQ (reference sequence). Deletions cut 2 bases from V and 5 bases from J, with 13 bases between. The CDR3 loop spans 14 amino acids. DNA for the CDR3: TGTGCCAGCAGCTTATGGGACTCCCTGCACGAGCAGTACTTC. It codes for CASSLWDSLHEQYF.

For the CDR3, the DNA is TGTGCCAGCGGTGACAGTCGCCCTAGGGACTACGAGCAGTACGTC. It yields the protein CASGDSRPRDYEQYV. V and J are TRBV6-2 or TRBV6-3 and TRBJ2-7; TRBD1 is a possible D gene (5 bases). Germline V gene lookup returns CDR1 MNHEY and CDR2 SVGEGT. V was cut by 8 bases and J by 3 bases, with 20 bases left in between. This CDR3 has 15 residues.

As for this clonotype: This may stem from a read error, because a much larger clone lies one nucleotide away. CDR3 residues: CVSSMGTGTYEQYF. The CDR3 nucleotides are TGTGTCAGCAGCATGGGGACGGGTACCTACGAGCAGTACTTC. The chain recombines TRBV7-6 with TRBJ2-7; the D call may be TRBD1 or TRBD2 (5 bases each). There are 14 residues in the CDR3. Germline CDR1 is SGHVS and CDR2 is FNYEAQ. The full variable domain, in which reference TRBV7-6 and TRBJ2-7 provide the parts outside the CDR3, is GAGVSQSPRYKVTKRGQDVALRCDPISGHVSLYWYRQALGQGPEFLTYFNYEAQQDKSGLPNDRFSAERPEGSISTLTIQRTEQRDSAMYRCVSSMGTGTYEQYFGPGTRLTVT.

The chain combines TRBV6-5 with TRBJ1-1; a weak D match, TRBD1 (5 bases). The germline gives CDR1 MNHEY, CDR2 SVGAGI. The CDR3 runs to 15 residues. Trimming left V 2 bases short and J 2 bases short, with 12 bases between. The CDR3 DNA follows: TGTGCCAGCAGTTACGGATCGGGGGATAACACTGAAGCTTTCTTT. Its translation: CASSYGSGDNTEAFF.

About this clonotype itself: This may arise from a read error, as a much more abundant clone is one base away. The chain employs TRBV12-5 and TRBJ2-7, with D tentatively TRBD1 (6 bases). Germline V gene lookup returns CDR1 LGHNT and CDR2 FRNRAP. CDR3 length: 14 residues. The germline V and J ends were trimmed by 1 base and 8 bases, with 15 bases remaining between them. CDR3 residues: CASGLDVIRDKQYF. The CDR3 coding sequence is TGTGCTAGTGGTTTGGATGTAATCAGGGACAAGCAGTACTTC. The variable domain in full, with the rest retrieved from reference TRBV12-5 and TRBJ2-7, is DARVTQTPRHKVTEMGQEVTMRCQPILGHNTVFWYRQTMMQGLELLAYFRNRAPLDDSGMPKDRFSAEMPDATLATLKIQPSEPRDSAVYFCASGLDVIRDKQYFGPGTRLTVT.

This clonotype came up a few times. The rearrangement joins TRBV12-3 or TRBV12-4 to TRBJ2-3, with D unclear. The CDR3 is 11 residues long. V was shortened by 0 bases and J by 7 bases, with 2 bases between the two germline ends. The DNA of the CDR3 is TGTGCCAGCAGTTTAGCGTATACGCAGTATTTT. The encoded protein is CASSLAYTQYF.

At least ten counts were recorded for this clonotype. The genes are TRBV7-6 and TRBJ2-1, with 8 nucleotides matching TRBD2. CDR3 length: 15 amino acids. The germline gives CDR1 SGHVS, CDR2 FNYEAQ. Trimming cost V 5 bases and J 5 bases; bases outside gene matches: 8. CDR3 amino acids: CASSPGGGPNNEQFF. The CDR3 DNA follows: TGTGCCAGCAGCCCGGGAGGGGGGCCCAACAATGAGCAGTTCTTC. The full variable domain, completed using reference TRBV7-6 and TRBJ2-1, is GAGVSQSPRYKVTKRGQDVALRCDPISGHVSLYWYRQALGQGPEFLTYFNYEAQQDKSGLPNDRFSAERPEGSISTLTIQRTEQRDSAMYRCASSPGGGPNNEQFFGPGTRLTVL.

This clonotype was seen only a few times. The chain recombines TRBV29-1 with TRBJ1-2, with TRBD1 identical over 7 bases. The V gene end was trimmed by 4 bases and the J gene end by 4 bases; junction bases not matched to a gene: 6. The CDR3 loop spans 13 amino acids. Germline lookup yields CDR1 SQVTM and CDR2 ANQGSEA. The CDR3, as DNA: TGCAGCGTTGGTCGACAGGGTTCCTATGGCTACACCTTC. As protein: CSVGRQGSYGYTF.

This clonotype was counted only a few times. The genes are TRBV6-5 and TRBJ1-1, with D unclear. Trimming shortened V by 0 bases and J by 0 bases, and 8 bases separated the two germline ends. From germline, CDR1 is MNHEY and CDR2 SVGAGI. The CDR3 totals 15 residues. CDR3 region: CASSYSDGMNTEAFF. In DNA, the CDR3 is TGTGCCAGCAGTTACTCGGACGGCATGAACACTGAAGCTTTCTTT.

This clonotype has ten or more counts. The genes are TRBV7-6 and TRBJ2-2; 8 nucleotides agree with TRBD2. Unmatched junction bases numbered 6, after V lost 2 bases and J lost 4 bases. Germline lookup yields CDR1 SGHVS and CDR2 FNYEAQ. The CDR3 is 16 amino acids. In DNA, the CDR3 is TGTGCCAGCAGCTTATCCCGGGGGGGCGGCACCGGGGAGCTGTTTTTT. It yields the protein CASSLSRGGGTGELFF.

This clonotype was seen ten or more times. The chain links TRBV6-1 to TRBJ1-3; 12 bases agree with TRBD1. V lost 5 bases, J lost 2 bases, and 7 bases stayed unmatched. The CDR3 covers 17 residues. Per germline, CDR1 MNHNS and CDR2 SASEGT. The CDR3 bases are TGTGCCAGCAGTCTCCAGGGACAGGGGGCGGCTGGAAACACCATATATTTT. As protein: CASSLQGQGAAGNTIYF.

This clonotype occurred once. A read error may be the cause here, since a much bigger clone is one base away. The CDR3 end shows no conserved phenylalanine or tryptophan, and so a read error is likely. The chain uses TRBV11-1 and TRBJ2-7, with D possibly TRBD2 on 6 matching bases. The CDR3 runs to 19 residues. CDR1 SGHAT and CDR2 FQDESV come from the germline V gene (reference sequence). Trimming left V 3 bases short and J 4 bases short, with 28 bases between. Here the CDR3 DNA reads TGTGCCAGCAGCTTGGACCTTCGGGGGACCTTTGAATTTTGGTACGAGCAGTACATC. It codes for CASSLDLRGTFEFWYEQYI.

This clonotype was seen repeatedly, ten times or more. The chain is built from TRBV6-2 or TRBV6-3 and TRBJ1-1, with D uncertain. Germline V gives CDR1 MNHEY, CDR2 SVGEGT. This CDR3 is built from 17 residues. V lost 0 bases, J lost 0 bases, and 14 bases lay in between. The DNA for the CDR3 is TGTGCCAGCAGTTACTCGATTTCCTCCGGGATGAACACTGAAGCTTTCTTT. This translates into CASSYSISSGMNTEAFF.

Many counts were recorded for this clonotype. The gene calls are TRBV7-8 and TRBJ2-3; 8 positions agree with TRBD1. CDR3 length equals 15 residues. With 4 bases clipped from V and 0 bases from J, the junction kept 3 bases outside the gene matches. Germline values: CDR1 SGHVS, CDR2 FQNEAQ. The CDR3 loop is CASSWRQGSTDTQYF. Written as DNA, the CDR3 is TGTGCCAGCAGCTGGAGACAGGGGAGCACAGATACGCAGTATTTT.

At least ten counts were recorded for this clonotype. The chain couples TRBV12-3 or TRBV12-4 to TRBJ1-5, with D maybe TRBD1 (5 bases). The CDR3 runs to 15 residues. V lost 2 bases to trimming and J lost 4 bases, with 12 bases between them. The CDR3 region is CASSLNWGGNQPQHF. The CDR3 DNA sequence: TGTGCCAGCAGTTTAAATTGGGGCGGAAATCAGCCCCAGCATTTT.

As for this clonotype: This clone may be a read error of a much larger clone one base away. This chain joins TRBV6-2 or TRBV6-3 and TRBJ1-5; TRBD1 is a possible D gene (6 bases). V was clipped by 4 bases and J by 2 bases, with 12 bases between them. The germline gives CDR1 MNHEY, CDR2 SVGEGT. CDR3 length equals 15 residues. CDR3 bases: TGTGCCAGCAGTTGCGGGGGCTGGGGCAATCAGCCCCAGCATTTT. Amino acid sequence: CASSCGGWGNQPQHF.

This clonotype was seen at least ten times. As DNA, the CDR3 is TGTGCCAGCACCAAAGCAACCGTCCCCTACAATGAGCAGTTCTTC. It encodes CASTKATVPYNEQFF. This chain connects TRBV6-1 to TRBJ2-1; D gene ambiguous. V lost 7 bases to trimming and J lost 2 bases, with 15 bases between them. Looked up from germline, CDR1 is MNHNS and CDR2 is SASEGT. This CDR3 has 15 amino acids.

This clonotype was seen more than once but under ten times. The chain is built from TRBV14 and TRBJ2-7, with 7 positions matching TRBD2. The CDR3 runs to 16 residues. Germline CDR1 is SGHDN and CDR2 is FVKESK. V lost 0 bases to trimming and J lost 6 bases; unmatched junction nucleotides: 11. This CDR3 reads CASSQDERGPSLEQYF. The DNA for the CDR3 is TGTGCCAGCAGCCAAGATGAGCGGGGCCCATCTCTCGAGCAGTACTTC.

In its sample, this clonotype was seen a few times. The chain joins TRBV6-2 or TRBV6-3 to TRBJ2-1; 9 positions match TRBD2. This CDR3 has 17 amino acids. V lost 0 bases, J lost 6 bases, and 9 bases stayed unmatched. The V gene's germline CDR1 is MNHEY and CDR2 SVGEGT. DNA for the CDR3: TGTGCCAGCAGTTACTCGGGGCTAGGAGCGGGAGGCAATGAGCAGTTCTTC. Its protein product is CASSYSGLGAGGNEQFF.

The rearrangement uses TRBV25-1 and TRBJ2-3; D not resolved. The CDR3 has 13 residues. Trimming pared 1 base from V and 2 bases from J, leaving 4 bases between. Per the germline V gene, CDR1 is MGHDK and CDR2 is SYGVNS. The CDR3 nucleotides read TGTGCCAGCAGTGAATTCTTCACAGATACGCAGTATTTT. Its translation: CASSEFFTDTQYF.

This clonotype has more than one count but fewer than ten. The rearrangement joins TRBV9 to TRBJ2-3, with D maybe TRBD2 (6 bases). V was clipped by 3 bases and J by 6 bases, with 11 bases between them. From germline, CDR1 is SGDLS and CDR2 YYNGEE. The CDR3 is 13 residues long. In DNA form, the CDR3 reads TGTGCCAGCAGCGCTGCGGGGATGGATACGCAGTATTTT. Its translation is CASSAAGMDTQYF. The variable domain in full, with the rest retrieved from reference TRBV9 and TRBJ2-3, is DSGVTQTPKHLITATGQRVTLRCSPRSGDLSVYWYQQSLDQGLQFLIQYYNGEERAKGNILERFSAQQFPDLHSELNLSSLELGDSALYFCASSAAGMDTQYFGPGTRLTVL.

The CDR3 sequence: CASSRVLTGTNEKLFF. As DNA, the CDR3 is TGCGCCAGCAGCCGAGTTCTGACAGGGACTAATGAAAAACTGTTTTTT. V gene TRBV4-1 combines with J gene TRBJ1-4; TRBD1 agrees at 7 bases. The junction had 7 bases not matched to a gene; V was cut back by 4 bases and J by 2 bases. The CDR3 has 16 amino acids. The germline CDR1 and CDR2 sequences are MGHRA and YSYEKL.

This clonotype has a count of ten or more. The chain uses TRBV10-3 and TRBJ1-1; 8 bases map to TRBD1. The V gene end was trimmed by 6 bases and the J gene end by 1 base; junction bases not matched to a gene: 4. The CDR3 has 14 amino acids. CDR1 and CDR2 from the germline V gene are ENHRY and SYGVKD. CDR3 in amino acids: CAIRPGTGNTEAFF. The CDR3 DNA reads as TGTGCCATCAGACCCGGGACAGGGAACACTGAAGCTTTCTTT.

The chain recombines TRBV6-2 or TRBV6-3 with TRBJ2-2; D possibly corresponds to TRBD1 (6 bases). CDR3 length equals 15 residues. V was clipped by 2 bases and J by 4 bases, with 11 bases between them. Germline CDR1 and CDR2: MNHEY and SVGEGT. CDR3 in amino acids: CASSYRDKTTGELFF. In DNA form, the CDR3 reads TGTGCCAGCAGTTACCGGGACAAGACCACCGGGGAGCTGTTTTTT.

This clonotype has ten or more counts. This chain uses TRBV14 with TRBJ2-1, with 9 bases lining up with TRBD1. The CDR3 is 15 residues long. The J segment lost 8 bases and the V segment lost 4 bases, leaving 9 bases of the junction unmatched. The germline V gene encodes CDR1 SGHDN and CDR2 FVKESK. CDR3 sequence (DNA): TGTGCCAGCAGCCTCCCGACAGGGGGAAGCGATGAGCAGTTCTTC. Translated, it gives CASSLPTGGSDEQFF.